A single sample gave rise to the 26 T cell receptor beta chains below, sequenced in a study of cytomegalovirus exposure and HLA in healthy donors. Vbeta (60) and Jbeta (13) primers were used in the PCR. Assay used: immunoSEQ multiplex PCR; TCRdb lists only in-frame clones, some missing. The data hold some 180,000 clones, with roughly four fifths observed a single time. Source material: PBMCs. The receptor source for this set is a woman between 18 and 30 years old in good health and CMV-seronegative.

CDR3 in DNA: TGTGCCAGTAGCCTGGAACAGGGGGCAAACGCCTACGAGCAGTACGTC. It translates to CASSLEQGANAYEQYV. The chain has TRBV19 and TRBJ2-7; 9 nucleotides line up with TRBD1. The germline gives CDR1 LNHDA, CDR2 SQIVND (reference sequence). Losses at the gene ends were 6 bases for V and 2 bases for J; bases not matched to a gene: 11. The CDR3 is 16 residues long.

This clone appeared a single time. The rearrangement joins TRBV6-1 to TRBJ1-1, with TRBD1 as a possible D gene (6 bases). The CDR3 has 13 amino acids. Germline lookup yields CDR1 MNHNS and CDR2 SASEGT. V dropped 6 bases and J dropped 7 bases, with 15 bases sitting between them. CDR3 DNA: TGTGCCAGCAGGGTCTCCAGGGGTAGTGAAGCTTTCTTT. Its translation is CASRVSRGSEAFF.

V usage is TRBV27 and J usage is TRBJ2-2; D is unresolved. This CDR3 region has 13 residues. Germline V gene lookup returns CDR1 MNHEY and CDR2 SMNVEV (reference sequence). Trimming left V 0 bases short and J 4 bases short, with 3 bases between. CDR3 sequence (DNA): TGTGCCAGCAGTTTATCGAGCACCGGGGAGCTGTTTTTT. This translates into CASSLSSTGELFF.

The chain uses TRBV19 and TRBJ2-3; 12 bases are a match to TRBD2. Losses at the gene ends were 3 bases for V and 1 base for J; bases not matched to a gene: 8. Germline CDR1 is LNHDA and CDR2 is SQIVND (reference sequence). The length of the CDR3 is 18 residues. In DNA form, the CDR3 reads TGTGCCAGTAGTATTGGGCTAGCGGGAGGGATTCGCACAGATACGCAGTATTTT. Protein sequence: CASSIGLAGGIRTDTQYF.

The chain has TRBV27 and TRBJ2-1; D may be TRBD2 (6 bases). The CDR3 is 15 residues long. V lost 2 bases and J 4 bases, leaving 12 bases between the germline ends. CDR1 and CDR2 from the germline V gene are MNHEY and SMNVEV (reference sequence). In DNA, the CDR3 is TGTGCCAGCAGTTTAAGGGAGGAGGGATACAATGAGCAGTTCTTC. It encodes CASSLREEGYNEQFF.

This chain links TRBV7-2 with TRBJ1-1, with a tentative D call TRBD1 (5 bases). V dropped 1 base and J dropped 2 bases, with 8 bases sitting between them. The CDR3 is made up of 14 amino acids. Germline CDR1 SGHTA, CDR2 FQGNSA. CDR3 region: CASSLGTYNTEAFF. The CDR3, as DNA: TGTGCCAGCAGCTTAGGGACATACAACACTGAAGCTTTCTTT.

The rearrangement uses TRBV11-2 and TRBJ1-1; D may be TRBD1 (6 bases). CDR3 size: 16 residues. Trimming shortened V by 0 bases and J by 0 bases, and 11 bases separated the two germline ends. Germline CDR1 reads SGHAT; CDR2 reads FQNNGV. The CDR3 loop is CASSLDGDNLNTEAFF. For the CDR3, the DNA is TGTGCCAGCAGCTTAGATGGGGACAATTTGAACACTGAAGCTTTCTTT.

This rearrangement joins TRBV7-2 to TRBJ2-2; 9 bases line up with TRBD1. CDR1 is SGHTA and CDR2 is FQGNSA in the germline V gene. Losses at the gene ends were 0 bases for V and 6 bases for J; bases not matched to a gene: 5. CDR3 length: 16 amino acids. The CDR3: CASSLARQGVPGELFF. The CDR3 DNA follows: TGTGCCAGCAGCTTAGCTAGACAGGGGGTACCCGGGGAGCTGTTTTTT.

The chain links TRBV11-2 to TRBJ2-1; 8 bases are a match to TRBD2. CDR1 and CDR2 from the germline V gene are SGHAT and FQNNGV. This CDR3 contains 15 residues. V lost 5 bases, J lost 8 bases, and 11 bases stayed unmatched. The CDR3 nucleotides read TGTGCCAGCAGCGCAGCGGGAGTTATTGTGGATGAGCAGTTCTTC. Translation gives CASSAAGVIVDEQFF.

Here the CDR3 reads CASNAGTSFYEQYF. CDR3 sequence (DNA): TGTGCCAGCAACGCCGGGACTAGTTTCTACGAGCAGTACTTC. V is TRBV28 and J is TRBJ2-7, with 8 bases lining up with TRBD2. The V and J ends lost 7 bases and 3 bases, in that order; junction bases with no gene match: 8. The germline gives CDR1 MDHEN, CDR2 SYDVKM. The length of the CDR3 is 14 residues.

DNA for the CDR3: TGTGCCAGCAGTGACTCCGGGTACGCAACTAATGAAAAACTGTTTTTT. Translated: CASSDSGYATNEKLFF. The chain combines TRBV25-1 with TRBJ1-4; D is uncertain. CDR3 length: 16 residues. The V gene's germline CDR1 is MGHDK and CDR2 SYGVNS. V was trimmed by 3 bases and J by 0 bases, leaving 11 bases between them.

The chain carries TRBV28 and TRBJ1-5; tentatively, D is TRBD1 (5 bases). Trimming removed 6 bases at V and 3 bases at J, with 15 bases between. Germline-derived CDR1 and CDR2 are MDHEN and SYDVKM. The CDR3 runs to 15 residues. The CDR3 DNA reads TGTGCCAGCAGAAACAACCAGGGTTTCAATCAGCCCCAGCATTTT. Its protein is CASRNNQGFNQPQHF. Full variable domain (missing parts from reference TRBV28 and TRBJ1-5): DVKVTQSSRYLVKRTGEKVFLECVQDMDHENMFWYRQDPGLGLRLIYFSYDVKMKEKGDIPEGYSVSREKKERFSLILESASTNQTSMYLCASRNNQGFNQPQHFGDGTRLSIL.

This clone occurred once. This chain links TRBV5-4 with TRBJ2-3, with 9 bases fitting TRBD2. CDR3 length: 16 residues. V shed 0 bases and J 2 bases; nucleotides not matched to a gene: 4. Germline lookup yields CDR1 SGHNT and CDR2 YYREEE (reference sequence). The CDR3 DNA is TGTGCCAGCAGCTTGGAAAGCGGGAGGTTCACAGATACGCAGTATTTT. Translation: CASSLESGRFTDTQYF. Full variable domain (remainder filled in from reference TRBV5-4 and TRBJ2-3): ETGVTQSPTHLIKTRGQQVTLRCSSQSGHNTVSWYQQALGQGPQFIFQYYREEENGRGNFPPRFSGLQFPNYSSELNVNALELDDSALYLCASSLESGRFTDTQYFGPGTRLTVL.

The chain joins TRBV6-5 to TRBJ2-2, with D tentatively TRBD1 (6 bases). Germline assignment: CDR1 MNHEY and CDR2 SVGAGI. The CDR3 has 15 amino acids. V was shortened by 4 bases and J by 1 base, with 10 bases between the two germline ends. CDR3 protein: CASSFQQGNTGELFF. The DNA for the CDR3 is TGTGCCAGCAGTTTTCAACAGGGGAACACCGGGGAGCTGTTTTTT.

This chain connects TRBV9 to TRBJ2-3; 13 nucleotides line up with TRBD2. The CDR3 runs to 16 residues. Unmatched junction bases numbered 8, after V lost 4 bases and J lost 6 bases. The germline V gene encodes CDR1 SGDLS and CDR2 YYNGEE. The CDR3 bases are TGTGCCAGCAGCACCGGACTAGCGGGAGTATCCGATACGCAGTATTTT. Its translation is CASSTGLAGVSDTQYF. Full variable domain (remainder filled in from reference TRBV9 and TRBJ2-3): DSGVTQTPKHLITATGQRVTLRCSPRSGDLSVYWYQQSLDQGLQFLIQYYNGEERAKGNILERFSAQQFPDLHSELNLSSLELGDSALYFCASSTGLAGVSDTQYFGPGTRLTVL.

About this clone itself: One junction end disagrees with the germline gene, perhaps due to a read error. The rearrangement links TRBV7-9 to TRBJ2-7; possible D gene TRBD1, 5 bases. Germline loops: CDR1 SEHNR, CDR2 FQNEAQ (reference sequence). CDR3 length: 13 residues. DNA of the CDR3: TGTTCCAGCAGCCTCGGACAAGACTACGAGCAGTACTTC. Its translation is CSSSLGQDYEQYF.

This chain joins TRBV28 and TRBJ2-3, with TRBD1 as a possible D gene (5 bases). The germline gives CDR1 MDHEN, CDR2 SYDVKM. The CDR3 consists of 17 residues. Trimming shortened V by 2 bases and J by 0 bases, and 15 bases separated the two germline ends. The CDR3 protein is CASSLERAGLSTDTQYF. The CDR3 nucleotides read TGTGCCAGCAGTTTAGAGCGCGCAGGGCTTAGCACAGATACGCAGTATTTT. Based on the CDR3 plus reference TRBV28 and TRBJ2-3, the full variable domain is DVKVTQSSRYLVKRTGEKVFLECVQDMDHENMFWYRQDPGLGLRLIYFSYDVKMKEKGDIPEGYSVSREKKERFSLILESASTNQTSMYLCASSLERAGLSTDTQYFGPGTRLTVL.

This clone was picked up one time. The rearrangement uses TRBV7-2 and TRBJ2-7, with D hard to call. The CDR3 totals 13 residues. The V and J ends lost 3 bases and 2 bases respectively, with 8 bases between them. The germline V gene has CDR1 SGHTA and CDR2 FQGNSA. This CDR3 reads CASSLGRPYEQYF. DNA of the CDR3: TGTGCCAGCAGCTTGGGCAGGCCCTACGAGCAGTACTTC.

The V gene is TRBV15, the J gene TRBJ2-1; 7 nucleotides align to TRBD2. Germline CDR1 and CDR2: LNHNV and YYDKDF (reference sequence). The CDR3 consists of 16 residues. Trimming removed 0 bases from V and 5 bases from J; junction bases left unmatched: 7. CDR3 loop: CATSRDYSGLDNEQFF. In DNA form, the CDR3 reads TGTGCCACCAGCAGAGATTATAGCGGGCTTGACAATGAGCAGTTCTTC.

CDR3 protein: CASSRPRLADTQYF. The CDR3, as DNA: TGTGCCAGCAGCCGACCACGACTGGCAGATACGCAGTATTTT. The chain has TRBV5-6 and TRBJ2-3, with D unresolved. This CDR3 spans 14 amino acids. V gave up 4 bases and J gave up 4 bases, with 13 bases separating them. Germline V CDR1 and CDR2: SGHDT, YYEEEE.

The chain has TRBV29-1 and TRBJ2-1; tentatively, D is TRBD2 (5 bases). Germline lookup yields CDR1 SQVTM and CDR2 ANQGSEA. The V end was cut by 4 bases, the J end by 4 bases, with 14 bases between. The CDR3 has 14 residues. The CDR3: CSVVTGKAYNEQFF. CDR3 DNA sequence: TGCAGCGTTGTGACCGGGAAAGCGTACAATGAGCAGTTCTTC.

The chain recombines TRBV19 with TRBJ1-5; 10 bases are a match to TRBD1. CDR3 size: 18 residues. The ends lost 5 bases at V and 3 bases at J; junction bases unmatched: 13. Germline values: CDR1 LNHDA, CDR2 SQIVND (reference sequence). The CDR3 protein is CASSPYKPGQGYNQPQHF. The CDR3 nucleotides read TGTGCCAGTAGTCCTTATAAACCGGGACAGGGGTACAATCAGCCCCAGCATTTT.

This CDR3 reads CASSEPNVRAGDSYNEQFF. The DNA of the CDR3 is TGCGCCAGCAGTGAGCCCAATGTCCGGGCGGGGGACTCCTACAATGAGCAGTTCTTC. The V call is TRBV10-1, the J call TRBJ2-1, with 7 bases that match TRBD2. Germline CDR1 is WNHNN and CDR2 is SYGVQD (reference sequence). The CDR3 totals 19 residues. Trimming at V came to 2 bases and at J to 0 bases, leaving 13 bases not matched to a gene.

The rearrangement links TRBV2 to TRBJ1-1; a weak D match, TRBD1 (5 bases). The CDR3 runs 14 residues. V lost 2 bases and J lost 1, with 8 bases in between. The germline CDR1 and CDR2 sequences are SNHLY and FYNNEI. This CDR3 is CASSEQGGNTEAFF. The CDR3 bases are TGTGCCAGCAGTGAACAGGGAGGGAACACTGAAGCTTTCTTT.

This clone came up once. The rearrangement links TRBV9 to TRBJ1-2; no definite D call. Between the trimmed V and J ends, which lost 4 bases and 1 base, there was a span of 8 bases. There are 13 residues in the CDR3. Germline CDR1 and CDR2: SGDLS and YYNGEE. The CDR3 DNA reads as TGTGCCAGCAGCCCGGCGGTTAACTATGGCTACACCTTC. Protein: CASSPAVNYGYTF. The full variable domain, its missing parts supplied by reference TRBV9 and TRBJ1-2, is DSGVTQTPKHLITATGQRVTLRCSPRSGDLSVYWYQQSLDQGLQFLIQYYNGEERAKGNILERFSAQQFPDLHSELNLSSLELGDSALYFCASSPAVNYGYTFGSGTRLTVV.

This clone was seen a handful of times. The CDR3 DNA follows: TGCGCCAGCAGCATAGGGACAGGGGGCGGATACGAGCAGTACTTC. This gives the protein CASSIGTGGGYEQYF. The rearrangement joins TRBV5-1 to TRBJ2-7, with TRBD1 matching 12 bases. The CDR3 runs 15 residues. The V segment lost 4 bases and the J segment 4 bases; nucleotides outside the gene matches: 6. Germline values: CDR1 SGHRS, CDR2 YFSETQ.